This T cell receptor (beta chain) was documented in a study of spatial heterogeneity in lung cancer (dated by TCRdb to about 2019). At the level of the whole study: The donors were fewer than 90 patients from the lung TRACERx cohort who had early-stage, untreated non-small cell lung cancer. Follow-up PBMC samples were sequenced whenever available, with a median time to follow-up of about 2 years after resection. Beta-chain transcripts were consistently detected in greater numbers than alpha-chain transcripts, which likely reflected higher beta-chain transcript abundance. In the raw uncorrected reads, each unique combination of TCR and UMI appeared more than ten times on average. In non-small cell lung cancer, the study quantitatively compared TCR alpha and beta repertoires across several tumor regions, matched nontumor lung, and blood. Nonsynonymous mutation counts, determined by whole-exome sequencing of tumor tissue, were related to TCR repertoire features. Both alpha and beta chains were TCR-sequenced in samples taken at surgery, namely 220 tumor regions, around 70 matched nontumor lung samples and around 53 PBMC samples. General study outcomes and caveats: Ubiquitous expanded tumor TCRs were found in blood more often at tumor resection than at routine follow-up. Additional single-cell paired TCR alpha and beta sequencing was considered necessary to confirm, at a functional level, the hypothesis that regional TCRs recognize regional mutations. Comparisons of baseline and follow-up blood repertoires included only about 15 patients.

Worth noting for this clonotype: The specificity of this receptor is unknown. Nothing much larger sits one base from this clone, and base qualities are not available.

The meaning of the sample's time point label: blood at routine non-recurrence follow-up after resection. For TCR sequencing, whole RNA was extracted from tumor and nontumor lung tissue, or from cryopreserved PBMC samples, and no cell sorting was done. Only patients for whom sufficient RNA was available from at least two tumor regions were selected for TCR sequencing. The library was built by means of 5' RACE. TCRdb shows the sequencer as NextSeq 500. To allow correction of PCR and sequencing errors, the TCR library protocol tagged every TCR cDNA molecule with a unique molecular identifier. In the authors' own workflow: TCR identification, UMI-based error correction and CDR3 extraction were all carried out with Decombinator tools. Expanded TCRs were defined as those above a frequency of 2 per 1,000, corresponding to the top 1% of the tumor frequency distribution. Rényi diversity was computed with the R vegan package after subsampling each repertoire 100 times to 5,000 TCRs. CDR3 similarity networks were built from amino acid triplet string-kernel similarity, connecting CDR3s with pairwise similarity above 0.82. TCRdb trimmed the raw reads at Q25, called clones with MiXCR and kept productive beta chains. Rows merge per CDR3 protein into single entries with the most common DNA and genes. TCRdb's processing, not the authors' own work, is the source of the V and J calls. This sample has about 100,000 distinct CDR3 sequences in its table, and approximately 19% of those were observed once. The ten largest clones take up about a fifth of the sample.

The source material was PBMCs, sampled at follow-up. This TCR came from a male donor with early-stage non-small cell lung cancer.

The DNA sequence is given as TGTGCCAGCAGTGAAGAACAAACTAGTATCTCCGAGCAGTACTTC. Translated, this is CASSEEQTSISEQYF. The chain is assembled from TRBV2 and TRBJ2-7; the D segment could be TRBD2, given 5 matching bases. The germline V gene specifies SNHLY as CDR1 and FYNNEI as CDR2. The junction shows trimming of 1 base on V and 6 bases on J, plus 16 bases between the germline ends. The CDR3 holds 15 amino acids from the cysteine to the phenylalanine. Just CDR3 DNA is preserved here, 45 bases in frame from base 1.